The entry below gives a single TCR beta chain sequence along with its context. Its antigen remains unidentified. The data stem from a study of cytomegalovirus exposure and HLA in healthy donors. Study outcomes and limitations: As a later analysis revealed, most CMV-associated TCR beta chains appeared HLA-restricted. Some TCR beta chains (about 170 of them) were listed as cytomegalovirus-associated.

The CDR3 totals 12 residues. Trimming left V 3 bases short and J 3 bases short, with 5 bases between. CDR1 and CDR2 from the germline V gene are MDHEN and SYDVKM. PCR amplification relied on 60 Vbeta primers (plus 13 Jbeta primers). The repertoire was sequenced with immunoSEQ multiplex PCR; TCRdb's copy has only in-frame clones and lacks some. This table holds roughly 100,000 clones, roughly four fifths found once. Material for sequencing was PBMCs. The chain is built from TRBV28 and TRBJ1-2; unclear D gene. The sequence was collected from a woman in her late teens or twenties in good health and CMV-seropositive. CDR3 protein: CASSFSDYGYTF. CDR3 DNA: TGTGCCAGCAGTTTCTCAGACTATGGCTACACCTTC.